The 25 T cell receptor beta chains below all came from one sample that was sequenced in a study of early T cells in non-severe SARS-CoV-2 infection. TCRdb redid the calling of the 5' RACE reads with MiXCR, one entry per CDR3 protein. The sample records about 64,000 distinct CDR3 sequences, less than 15% being singletons. Source material: whole blood. The source is an adult who was a healthcare worker with PCR-confirmed SARS-CoV-2 infection or an uninfected control (not recorded which).

This clonotype was detected many times. V gene TRBV25-1 combines with J gene TRBJ2-2, with TRBD1 identical over 10 bases. The CDR3 sequence is 16 residues long. The junction had 6 bases not matched to a gene; V was cut back by 3 bases and J by 5 bases. The germline CDR1 and CDR2 sequences are MGHDK and SYGVNS. The CDR3 DNA follows: TGTGCCAGCAGTGACACGGGACAGGGGATGACCGGGGAGCTGTTTTTT. Its translation: CASSDTGQGMTGELFF.

V usage is TRBV6-5 and J usage is TRBJ2-7; tentatively, D is TRBD2 (5 bases). There are 11 residues in the CDR3. V lost 9 bases to trimming and J lost 4 bases, with 10 bases between them. The germline V gene encodes CDR1 MNHEY and CDR2 SVGAGI. CDR3 loop: CASKEGYEQYF. The CDR3, as DNA: TGTGCCAGTAAAGAGGGATACGAGCAGTACTTC.

This sequence joins TRBV7-9 and TRBJ1-5; 8 bases are shared with TRBD1. The CDR3 covers 15 residues. The germline CDR1 and CDR2 sequences are SEHNR and FQNEAQ (reference sequence). Losses at the gene ends were 2 bases for V and 3 bases for J; bases not matched to a gene: 3. CDR3 bases: TGTGCCAGCAGCTTATCGGGACAGGACAATCAGCCCCAGCATTTT. Translated, it gives CASSLSGQDNQPQHF.

This clonotype was observed many times. The gene calls are TRBV20-1 and TRBJ2-5; no clear D gene. Germline V gives CDR1 DFQATT, CDR2 SNEGSKA (reference sequence). The CDR3 consists of 11 residues. Deletions cut 6 bases from V and 2 bases from J, with 7 bases between. The CDR3 reads CSATKQETQYF. DNA for the CDR3: TGCAGTGCCACAAAACAAGAGACCCAGTACTTC.

This clonotype was detected many times. The chain recombines TRBV12-3 or TRBV12-4 with TRBJ1-2; unclear D gene. Trimming shortened V by 1 base and J by 0 bases, and 3 bases separated the two germline ends. This CDR3 spans 13 amino acids. CDR3 protein: CASSLGTNYGYTF. The DNA for the CDR3 is TGTGCCAGCAGTTTAGGGACTAACTATGGCTACACCTTC.

V is TRBV7-2 and J is TRBJ1-1, with 7 positions matching TRBD1. Trimming removed 5 bases from V and 6 bases from J; junction bases left unmatched: 9. Germline V gene data show CDR1 as SGHTA and CDR2 as FQGNSA. The CDR3 has 14 amino acids. The CDR3 DNA sequence: TGTGCCAGCAGCCCTGGGACAGCCTTCCCTGAAGCTTTCTTT. This gives the protein CASSPGTAFPEAFF.

The chain has TRBV5-5 and TRBJ2-5; possibly TRBD1 or TRBD2 for D (6 bases each). The CDR3 runs to 17 residues. The V end was cut by 4 bases, the J end by 1 base, with 20 bases between. Germline values: CDR1 SGHKS, CDR2 YYEKEE (reference sequence). The DNA of the CDR3 is TGTGCCAGCAGCCTAGGGGGTGTTACGCGGGGCCAAGAGACCCAGTACTTC. This sequence encodes CASSLGGVTRGQETQYF. The complete variable domain, with remaining parts taken from reference TRBV5-5 and TRBJ2-5, reads DAGVTQSPTHLIKTRGQQVTLRCSPISGHKSVSWYQQVLGQGPQFIFQYYEKEERGRGNFPDRFSARQFPNYSSELNVNALLLGDSALYLCASSLGGVTRGQETQYFGPGTRLLVL.

The chain has TRBV10-2 and TRBJ2-2; TRBD1 or TRBD2 may be the D gene (6 bases each). V lost 2 bases and J lost 6, with 13 bases in between. The CDR3 contains 15 residues. In germline, CDR1 is WSHSY, CDR2 SAAADI. CDR3 DNA: TGCGCCAGCAGTGAGAGCCAGGGGAGGTCCGGGGAGCTGTTTTTT. Its protein is CASSESQGRSGELFF.

The J gene is TRBJ2-2, the V gene TRBV7-9, with D possibly being TRBD1 (6 bases). Trimming took 5 bases from V and 5 from J, leaving 15 bases between them. The CDR3 is 15 amino acids. Per germline, CDR1 SEHNR and CDR2 FQNEAQ (reference sequence). This CDR3 reads CASSGEDSSTGELFF. The CDR3 region has the DNA TGTGCCAGCAGCGGAGAGGACAGTAGTACCGGGGAGCTGTTTTTT.

The chain is built from TRBV7-9 and TRBJ1-1; no definite D call. Trimming left V 2 bases short and J 2 bases short, with 6 bases between. Per germline, CDR1 SEHNR and CDR2 FQNEAQ (reference sequence). The CDR3 runs 13 residues. The CDR3 nucleotides read TGTGCCAGCAGCTTAAGCGAAAACACTGAAGCTTTCTTT. Its protein product is CASSLSENTEAFF.

In nucleotides, the CDR3 is TGTGCCAGCAGGGTATGGGACCTAAGCACTGAAGCTTTCTTT. As protein: CASRVWDLSTEAFF. The rearrangement links TRBV6-2 or TRBV6-3 to TRBJ1-1, with a possible D match to TRBD1 (5 bases). V lost 6 bases to trimming and J lost 4 bases, with 15 bases between them. CDR3 size: 14 residues. The V gene's germline CDR1 is MNHEY and CDR2 SVGEGT.

This clonotype was found a few times. V usage is TRBV4-3 and J usage is TRBJ1-3, with D possibly matching TRBD1 (6 bases). With 0 bases removed from V and 4 bases from J, the gap between germline ends came to 13 bases. In germline, CDR1 is LGHNA, CDR2 YSLEER. There are 16 residues in the CDR3. In DNA form, the CDR3 reads TGCGCCAGCAGCCAAGACCCTACAGGGACCGGAAACACCATATATTTT. Its translation is CASSQDPTGTGNTIYF.

There are a few counts of this clonotype. In DNA form, the CDR3 reads TGTGCCAGCAGTTTGGAGGAGGTCTACGAGCAGTACTTC. It codes for CASSLEEVYEQYF. The chain couples TRBV12-3 or TRBV12-4 to TRBJ2-7; maybe TRBD2 (5 bases). The ends were cut back, 3 bases at V and 3 bases at J, with 9 bases in the middle. The CDR3 has 13 amino acids.

This clonotype was counted a few times. The V gene is TRBV7-2, the J gene TRBJ1-3; D is unresolved. The germline CDR1 and CDR2 sequences are SGHTA and FQGNSA. The CDR3 covers 14 residues. Trimming removed 1 base from V and 7 bases from J, with 11 bases in between. In DNA, the CDR3 is TGTGCCAGCAGCTTAGGAGGGTCGGAGAACACCATATATTTT. As protein: CASSLGGSENTIYF.

The J gene is TRBJ1-1, the V gene TRBV12-3 or TRBV12-4; no clear D. V shed 1 base and J shed 1 base, with 7 bases lying between them. CDR3 length equals 14 residues. The CDR3: CASSLGTGNTEAFF. The DNA for the CDR3 is TGTGCCAGCAGTTTAGGGACGGGGAACACTGAAGCTTTCTTT.

This clonotype was detected only a few times. The V call is TRBV2, the J call TRBJ2-5; the D gene is possibly TRBD2 (6 bases). CDR1 is SNHLY and CDR2 is FYNNEI in the germline V gene. Trimming shortened V by 7 bases and J by 4 bases, and 13 bases separated the two germline ends. There are 13 residues in the CDR3. CDR3: CASNPGETETQYF. The CDR3 DNA sequence: TGTGCCAGCAACCCGGGGGAGACAGAGACCCAGTACTTC.

The V and J genes are TRBV3-1 and TRBJ2-1; D unclear. CDR1 and CDR2 (germline): LGHDT, YNNKEL (reference sequence). The CDR3 loop spans 12 amino acids. The V and J ends lost 4 bases and 7 bases respectively, with 8 bases between them. CDR3 bases: TGTGCCAGCAGCCTTAGTGGTAATGAGCAGTTCTTC. It yields the protein CASSLSGNEQFF.

In its sample, this clonotype was seen a few times. The rearrangement uses TRBV28 and TRBJ1-3; a possible D gene is TRBD1 (5 bases). V was shortened by 6 bases and J by 2 bases, with 11 bases between the two germline ends. The CDR3 consists of 14 residues. Germline V gene sequence: CDR1 MDHEN, CDR2 SYDVKM. CDR3 nucleotides: TGTGCCAGCAGCCAGGGACGGGCTGGAAACACCATATATTTT. This translates into CASSQGRAGNTIYF. The variable domain in full, completed from reference TRBV28 and TRBJ1-3, reads DVKVTQSSRYLVKRTGEKVFLECVQDMDHENMFWYRQDPGLGLRLIYFSYDVKMKEKGDIPEGYSVSREKKERFSLILESASTNQTSMYLCASSQGRAGNTIYFGEGSWLTVV.

This clonotype was seen at least ten times. The V gene is TRBV7-2, the J gene TRBJ1-1; D gene unclear. The germline V gene encodes CDR1 SGHTA and CDR2 FQGNSA. CDR3 length equals 14 residues. Between the trimmed V and J ends, which lost 0 bases and 6 bases, there was a span of 11 bases. The CDR3 DNA is TGTGCCAGCAGCTTAGCGGCCCAGATTGCTGAAGCTTTCTTT. As protein: CASSLAAQIAEAFF.

The V gene is TRBV7-3, the J gene TRBJ2-1; D might be TRBD2 (5 bases). Trimming took off 4 bases at V and 5 bases at J, with 15 bases between the two ends. Germline V lookup: CDR1 SGHTA, CDR2 FQGTGA. The CDR3 is 15 amino acids. DNA of the CDR3: TGTGCCAGCAGCTCCTTGGAGGCAGGCGACAATGAGCAGTTCTTC. Translation gives CASSSLEAGDNEQFF.

The sample holds many counts of this clonotype. The chain employs TRBV19 and TRBJ2-1, with D possibly matching TRBD1 (7 bases). CDR3 length: 12 amino acids. In germline, CDR1 is LNHDA, CDR2 SQIVND (reference sequence). Trimming shortened V by 9 bases and J by 2 bases, and 8 bases separated the two germline ends. The CDR3 loop is CASRGAYNEQFF. The CDR3 DNA reads as TGTGCCAGCAGGGGGGCCTACAATGAGCAGTTCTTC.

This clonotype was counted at least ten times. The rearrangement links TRBV6-5 to TRBJ2-7; a possible D gene is TRBD1 (5 bases). Germline-derived CDR1 and CDR2 are MNHEY and SVGAGI. The CDR3 is made up of 15 amino acids. V was cut by 6 bases and J by 2 bases, with 17 bases left in between. The CDR3 nucleotides are TGTGCCAGCAGCAAAGGGGTAGGACAACCCTACGAGCAGTACTTC. Translation gives CASSKGVGQPYEQYF.

This clonotype was found a few times. This chain links TRBV11-2 with TRBJ2-3; 14 bases map to TRBD2. Germline V CDR1 and CDR2: SGHAT, FQNNGV. V trimming: 4 bases; J trimming: 4 bases; junction bases outside the gene matches: 4. The CDR3 is 16 amino acids. CDR3 in amino acids: CASSSKGLAGADTQYF. CDR3 DNA sequence: TGTGCCAGCAGCTCTAAGGGACTAGCGGGGGCAGATACGCAGTATTTT.

This clonotype was counted ten times or more. V gene TRBV2 combines with J gene TRBJ2-1, with 8 bases lining up with TRBD2. Germline loops: CDR1 SNHLY, CDR2 FYNNEI. The CDR3 runs to 15 residues. V lost 7 bases and J lost 0; bases outside the gene matches: 5. The CDR3 nucleotides are TGTGCCAGCATCACCAGCGGGGGCTCCTACAATGAGCAGTTCTTC. It translates to CASITSGGSYNEQFF.

There are many counts of this clonotype. The V and J genes are TRBV2 and TRBJ2-5; 10 bases map to TRBD2. With V trimmed by 7 bases and J by 5 bases, 16 bases remained unmatched. The germline V gene has CDR1 SNHLY and CDR2 FYNNEI. The CDR3 sequence is 17 residues long. CDR3 coding DNA: TGTGCCAGCAAAATGTTGACAAGCGGGGGGGCCCAGGAGACCCAGTACTTC. Translation: CASKMLTSGGAQETQYF. The full variable domain, with the rest looked up from reference TRBV2 and TRBJ2-5, is EPEVTQTPSHQVTQMGQEVILRCVPISNHLYFYWYRQILGQKVEFLVSFYNNEISEKSEIFDDQFSVERPDGSNFTLKIRSTKLEDSAMYFCASKMLTSGGAQETQYFGPGTRLLVL.